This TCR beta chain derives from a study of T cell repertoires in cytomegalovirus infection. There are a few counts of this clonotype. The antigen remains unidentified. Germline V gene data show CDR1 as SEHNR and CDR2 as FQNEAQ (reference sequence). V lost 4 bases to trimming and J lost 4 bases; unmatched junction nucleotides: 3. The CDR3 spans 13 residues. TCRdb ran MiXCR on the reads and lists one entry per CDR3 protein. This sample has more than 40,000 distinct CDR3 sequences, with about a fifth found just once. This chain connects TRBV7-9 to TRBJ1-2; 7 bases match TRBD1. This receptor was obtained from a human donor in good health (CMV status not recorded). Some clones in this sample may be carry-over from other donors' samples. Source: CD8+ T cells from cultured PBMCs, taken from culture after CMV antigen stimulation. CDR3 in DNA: TGTGCCAGCAGCTCCACAGGGGCCTATGGCTACACCTTC. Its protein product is CASSSTGAYGYTF.